Shown below are 29 T cell receptor beta chains from a single sample sequenced in a study of T cells in women clearing cervical HPV infection (dated by TCRdb to the late 2010s). The library was produced with the immunoSEQ multiplex PCR assay. TCRdb limited this immuneACCESS table to in-frame rearrangements with V and J called. A share of clones is missing; checked studies link under half to unresolved V genes, and the rest is unexplained. The table of this sample itemizes 40,000 to 45,000 clones. The ten largest clonotypes hold more than 1% of the sample. The source material was blood buffy coat. These receptors came from a woman aged 18 to 75 with a cervical HPV16 infection that either progressed to CIN3+ or cleared (not recorded which).

On this clone itself: The read ends 3 residues shy of where the CDR3 ends; the end is completed using the germline J gene. V gene TRBV19 combines with J gene TRBJ1-5, with D perhaps matching TRBD1 (6 bases). The V end lost 7 bases, the J end lost 4 bases, and 17 bases lay between the germline ends. This CDR3 is built from 15 residues. Germline V gives CDR1 LNHDA, CDR2 SQIVND (reference sequence). CDR3 bases read: TGTGCCAGTAAATCTTATGGACAGTTGAATCAGCCC. This gives the protein CASKSYGQLNQP. The full CDR3 reads CASKSYGQLNQPQHF.

Remarks on this clone: Read coverage stops 3 residues before the CDR3 terminus; the germline J gene supplies the remainder. This rearrangement joins TRBV20-1 to TRBJ2-7; TRBD1 aligns across 7 bases. The germline V gene has CDR1 DFQATT and CDR2 SNEGSKA (reference sequence). The length of the CDR3 is 12 residues. V was clipped by 7 bases and J by 5 bases; unmatched bases: 8. Incomplete CDR3 DNA: TGCAGTGTTAAACAGGGGCGTAACGAG. Residues: CSVKQGRNE. The complete CDR3 reads CSVKQGRNEQYF.

Comment on this clone: Read sequence stops 3 residues before the CDR3 end, and the germline J gene provides the missing end. The chain recombines TRBV14 with TRBJ2-1; 9 bases agree with TRBD2. V was clipped by 3 bases and J by 6 bases; unmatched bases: 9. Germline V lookup: CDR1 SGHDN, CDR2 FVKESK. This CDR3 comprises 16 residues. CDR3 DNA, as far as it was read: TGTGCCAGCAGCCAGGTAGCGGGGGTTCTCACCAATGAG. It is translated as CASSQVAGVLTNE. The whole CDR3 sequence reads CASSQVAGVLTNEQFF.

Remarks on this clone: The CDR3 is cut off 3 residues early in the read; its end comes from the germline J gene. This chain joins TRBV7-8 and TRBJ1-1, with a weak D call TRBD1 (5 bases). Germline-derived CDR1 and CDR2 are SGHVS and FQNEAQ. This CDR3 is built from 12 residues. CDR3 DNA, as far as it was read: TGTGCCAGCAGCCCCAGGCGGGGGGAT. This gives the protein CASSPRRGD. The whole CDR3 reads CASSPRRGDAFF. The variable domain in full, with the rest retrieved from reference TRBV7-8 and TRBJ1-1, is GAGVSQSPRYKVAKRGQDVALRCDPISGHVSLFWYQQALGQGPEFLTYFQNEAQLDKSGLPSDRFFAERPEGSVSTLKIQRTQQEDSAVYLCASSPRRGDAFFGQGTRLTVV.

With respect to this clone: From the germline J gene comes the end of the CDR3, since the read stops 3 residues before it. At the DNA level, this CDR3 is encoded by other sequences in the same sample as well. The chain carries TRBV20-1 and TRBJ2-3; D may be TRBD2 (5 bases). V shed 0 bases and J shed 0 bases, with 10 bases lying between them. Germline assignment: CDR1 DFQATT and CDR2 SNEGSKA (reference sequence). The CDR3 covers 15 residues. CDR3 protein: CSARDPGGSTDTQYF. Partial CDR3 DNA: TGCAGTGCTAGAGATCCGGGCGGGAGCACAGATACG.

To note about this clone: The read comes to an end 3 residues before the CDR3 does, leaving the germline J gene to fill in the end. V usage is TRBV20-1 and J usage is TRBJ2-3, with a tentative D call TRBD2 (5 bases). Germline assignment: CDR1 DFQATT and CDR2 SNEGSKA (reference sequence). Trimming stripped 1 base from V and 0 bases from J, with 11 bases between. The CDR3 has 15 residues. The part of the CDR3 DNA that was read is TGCAGTGCTAGAGGCTCACGGGGTAGCACAGATACG. It yields the protein CSARGSRGSTDT. The full CDR3 sequence reads CSARGSRGSTDTQYF.

On this clone: The read terminates 3 residues ahead of where the CDR3 ends, so the germline J gene completes it. The chain links TRBV5-6 to TRBJ1-5, with 10 nucleotides matching TRBD1. Germline-derived CDR1 and CDR2 are SGHDT and YYEEEE. The CDR3 contains 14 residues. Trimming cost V 2 bases and J 5 bases; bases outside gene matches: 1. The chain's CDR3 is CASSFGQGDQPQHF. The DNA read from the CDR3 is TGTGCCAGCAGCTTCGGACAGGGGGATCAGCCC.

Comments on this clone: The read gets to within 3 residues of the CDR3 end, and the germline J gene fills in the rest. The chain employs TRBV28 and TRBJ1-3, with 9 nucleotides matching TRBD1. V shed 4 bases, J shed 4 bases, and the junction held 5 bases outside the gene matches. CDR1 MDHEN and CDR2 SYDVKM come from the germline V gene. The CDR3 is 15 residues long. The CDR3 spells CASSYRDREGNTIYF. CDR3 DNA, as far as it was read: TGTGCCAGCAGTTACCGGGACAGGGAAGGAAACACC.

Turning to this clone: The read is 3 residues too short to cover the CDR3 end, so that end is filled in from the germline J gene. The chain joins TRBV18 to TRBJ2-7; TRBD1 agrees at 8 bases. The length of the CDR3 is 14 residues. Germline trimming cut 6 bases from V and 2 bases from J; bases unmatched to any gene: 6. Germline lookup yields CDR1 KGHSH and CDR2 LQKENI. The CDR3 is CASSPRGLPYEQYF. The sequenced part of the CDR3 DNA is TGTGCCAGCTCTCCCAGGGGGCTCCCCTACGAG.

Comments on this clone: The read ends 3 residues before the CDR3 terminus; that terminus is restored from the germline J gene. The rearrangement links TRBV2 to TRBJ2-5; TRBD2 is a possible D gene (5 bases). Germline assignment: CDR1 SNHLY and CDR2 FYNNEI. Trimming removed 7 bases at V and 3 bases at J, with 15 bases between. The CDR3 totals 14 residues. CDR3 in amino acids: CASISSRLEETQYF. The covered CDR3 bases are TGTGCCAGCATTTCTAGCAGGTTGGAAGAGACC.

Comments on this clone: The read ends 3 residues shy of where the CDR3 ends; the end is completed using the germline J gene. The gene calls are TRBV19 and TRBJ1-1; D possibly corresponds to TRBD1 (6 bases). The CDR3 runs to 16 residues. V was cut by 5 bases and J by 1 base, with 17 bases left in between. Germline V gene sequence: CDR1 LNHDA, CDR2 SQIVND (reference sequence). The CDR3 DNA, read in part, is TGTGCCAGTAGTTTCAGGGCAGGGGTTTCGAACACTGAA. Translation gives CASSFRAGVSNTE. The entire CDR3 reads CASSFRAGVSNTEAFF.

As regards this clone: The read comes to an end 3 residues before the CDR3 does, leaving the germline J gene to fill in the end. The chain employs TRBV29-1 and TRBJ2-3; D possibly matches TRBD1 or TRBD2 (6 bases each). Germline V gene sequence: CDR1 SQVTM, CDR2 ANQGSEA. CDR3 size: 12 residues. Trimming stripped 5 bases from V and 6 bases from J, with 12 bases between. The CDR3: CSVIRRGDTQYF. CDR3 DNA (partial): TGCAGCGTTATCCGGAGGGGGGATACG.

About this clone: Read data end 3 residues before the CDR3 end; the end is taken from the germline J gene. The chain has TRBV28 and TRBJ2-2, with TRBD2 identical over 7 bases. The CDR3 is 14 residues long. Germline V gene sequence: CDR1 MDHEN, CDR2 SYDVKM. J was trimmed by 4 bases and V by 8 bases; bases with no gene match: 7. The part of the CDR3 DNA that was read is TGTGCCAGCGGTGGAGTAGCGGGCACCGGGGAG. Its translation is CASGGVAGTGE. The CDR3 in full is CASGGVAGTGELFF. Full variable domain (remainder filled in from reference TRBV28 and TRBJ2-2): DVKVTQSSRYLVKRTGEKVFLECVQDMDHENMFWYRQDPGLGLRLIYFSYDVKMKEKGDIPEGYSVSREKKERFSLILESASTNQTSMYLCASGGVAGTGELFFGEGSRLTVL.

About this clone itself: The CDR3 goes on 3 residues after the read ends, and that part is filled in from the germline J gene. The rearrangement joins TRBV19 to TRBJ2-1; 8 nucleotides agree with TRBD1. The CDR3 sequence is 15 residues long. Germline V lookup: CDR1 LNHDA, CDR2 SQIVND (reference sequence). Trimming at V came to 2 bases and at J to 3 bases, leaving 3 bases not matched to a gene. The CDR3 DNA, read in part, is TGTGCCAGTAGTATATGGGGACAGGTCTACAATGAG. It specifies CASSIWGQVYNE. The whole CDR3 protein is CASSIWGQVYNEQFF. Based on the CDR3 plus reference TRBV19 and TRBJ2-1, the full variable domain is DGGITQSPKYLFRKEGQNVTLSCEQNLNHDAMYWYRQDPGQGLRLIYYSQIVNDFQKGDIAEGYSVSREKKESFPLTVTSAQKNPTAFYLCASSIWGQVYNEQFFGPGTRLTVL.

A remark on this clone: The read terminates 3 residues before the CDR3 end, so the remaining end is supplied by the germline J gene. V and J are TRBV20-1 and TRBJ2-1; 11 positions agree with TRBD2. There are 15 residues in the CDR3. V lost 6 bases and J lost 2; bases outside the gene matches: 6. In germline, CDR1 is DFQATT, CDR2 SNEGSKA (reference sequence). The chain's CDR3 is CSARTTSGAYNEQFF. The sequenced CDR3 bases are TGCAGTGCGAGAACGACTAGCGGGGCCTACAATGAG.

Turning to this clone: The CDR3 end lies 3 residues beyond the end of the read and is filled in from the germline J gene. This sequence joins TRBV7-3 and TRBJ2-3, with a possible D match to TRBD1 (5 bases). This CDR3 comprises 15 residues. Trimming shortened V by 1 base and J by 3 bases, and 11 bases separated the two germline ends. Germline V CDR1 and CDR2: SGHTA, FQGTGA. The sequenced CDR3 bases are TGTGCCAGCAGCTTAAGTCCTAAGGGGACAGATACG. Translated: CASSLSPKGTDT. The full CDR3 is CASSLSPKGTDTQYF.

Details on this clone: The observed sequence ends 3 residues before the CDR3 terminus, with the missing tail filled in from the germline J gene. This chain joins TRBV20-1 and TRBJ2-5, with 9 bases identical to TRBD2. J gave up 3 bases and V 6 bases, and 5 bases lay outside the gene matches. There are 13 residues in the CDR3. The germline gives CDR1 DFQATT, CDR2 SNEGSKA (reference sequence). The sequenced part of the CDR3 DNA is TGCAGTGCACCGCTAGCGGGGAAAGAGACC. This sequence encodes CSAPLAGKET. The full CDR3 sequence reads CSAPLAGKETQYF.

Concerning this clone: The sequenced fragment ends 3 residues before the CDR3 boundary, so the rest is inferred from the germline J gene. The genes are TRBV4-1 and TRBJ2-2, with 10 bases that match TRBD2. CDR1 is MGHRA and CDR2 is YSYEKL in the germline V gene. The trim removed 4 bases at V and 5 bases at J, leaving 1 base unmatched. The CDR3 runs to 14 residues. The part of the CDR3 DNA that was read is TGCGCCAGCAGCCGGACTAGCGGAACCGGGGAG. This codes for CASSRTSGTGE. The full CDR3 is CASSRTSGTGELFF.

With regard to this clone: The CDR3 end falls 3 residues outside the read, so it is completed with the germline J gene. The V gene is TRBV20-1, the J gene TRBJ2-6; TRBD1 matches at 7 bases. The CDR3 runs to 17 residues. In germline, CDR1 is DFQATT, CDR2 SNEGSKA (reference sequence). Trimming removed 6 bases from V and 1 base from J; junction bases left unmatched: 12. Partial CDR3 DNA: TGCAGTGCCTACCCTGGGACAGAACAATCTGGGGCCAACGTC. This encodes CSAYPGTEQSGANV. The whole CDR3 protein reads CSAYPGTEQSGANVLTF.

Comments on this clone: The sequence runs out 3 residues before the end of the CDR3; the remainder is reconstructed from the germline J gene. V is TRBV19 and J is TRBJ2-1; 8 nucleotides line up with TRBD2. The germline V gene has CDR1 LNHDA and CDR2 SQIVND (reference sequence). V shed 7 bases and J 3 bases; nucleotides not matched to a gene: 11. This CDR3 contains 16 residues. CDR3: CASTRASGGVYNEQFF. The sequenced CDR3 bases are TGTGCCAGTACGAGGGCCAGCGGGGGTGTCTACAATGAG.

Comment on this clone: The read stops 3 residues short of the end of the CDR3; the missing end is completed from the germline J gene. The chain uses TRBV30 and TRBJ1-5; 11 nucleotides agree with TRBD1. The CDR3 is 14 amino acids. V was clipped by 1 base and J by 7 bases; unmatched bases: 3. Looked up from germline, CDR1 is GTSNPN and CDR2 is SVGIG (reference sequence). The CDR3 DNA, read in part, is TGTGCCTGGAGTGGGGGGACAGGGGGACAGCCC. Translated: CAWSGGTGGQP. The CDR3 reads in full as CAWSGGTGGQPQHF.

CDR3 DNA (partial): TGCGCCAGCGCGGTCCAGGGCGGTACTGAA. Translation gives CASAVQGGTE. The whole CDR3 sequence is CASAVQGGTEAFF. This chain uses TRBV5-1 with TRBJ1-1; D possibly corresponds to TRBD1 (5 bases). The CDR3 goes on 3 residues after the read ends, and that part is filled in from the germline J gene. Trimming left V 7 bases short and J 5 bases short, with 15 bases between. This CDR3 contains 13 residues. Germline V gene data show CDR1 as SGHRS and CDR2 as YFSETQ.

About this clone itself: The CDR3 is cut off 3 residues early in the read; its end comes from the germline J gene. This chain links TRBV11-2 with TRBJ2-7, with D possibly being TRBD1 or TRBD2 (5 bases each). Trimming left V 4 bases short and J 2 bases short, with 12 bases between. Germline-derived CDR1 and CDR2 are SGHAT and FQNNGV. The CDR3 runs to 14 residues. CDR3 region: CASSSSEGPYEQYF. The sequenced part of the CDR3 DNA is TGTGCCAGCAGCTCGTCAGAGGGGCCCTACGAG.

Regarding this clone: Coverage ceases 3 residues before the CDR3 finishes, and the germline J gene fills in the end. The chain joins TRBV29-1 to TRBJ2-2; 13 bases are shared with TRBD2. Germline CDR1 and CDR2: SQVTM and ANQGSEA. V was clipped by 6 bases and J by 1 base; unmatched bases: 11. The CDR3 extends over 18 amino acids. The CDR3 is CSVTRLAGGLLNTGELFF. CDR3 DNA (partial): TGCAGCGTCACGAGACTAGCGGGGGGACTCTTGAACACCGGGGAG.

For this clone: The read ends 3 residues shy of where the CDR3 ends; the end is completed using the germline J gene. The chain joins TRBV20-1 to TRBJ1-6, with a tentative D call TRBD1 (5 bases). In germline, CDR1 is DFQATT, CDR2 SNEGSKA (reference sequence). This CDR3 region has 13 residues. CDR3 sequence: CSASSTERDSLHF. The CDR3 bases that were read are TGCAGTGCTAGTAGCACCGAGAGGGACTCC.

A note on this clone: The CDR3 goes on 3 residues after the read ends, and that part is filled in from the germline J gene. Other DNA sequences in the sample encode the same CDR3. The V gene is TRBV7-9, the J gene TRBJ2-5; D is ambiguous. Germline loops: CDR1 SEHNR, CDR2 FQNEAQ (reference sequence). The CDR3 has 14 residues. Trimming removed 2 bases from V and 2 bases from J, with 9 bases in between. CDR3 loop: CASSLQAGQETQYF. The part of the CDR3 DNA that was read is TGTGCCAGCAGCTTACAGGCAGGTCAAGAGACC.

The DNA read from the CDR3 is TGTGCCAGCAGTTTATCGCGGACTAGCGGCGAAGAGACC. Its protein product is CASSLSRTSGEET. The entire CDR3 protein is CASSLSRTSGEETQYF. The genes are TRBV27 and TRBJ2-5; TRBD2 agrees at 10 bases. The read gets to within 3 residues of the CDR3 end, and the germline J gene fills in the rest. Germline V gives CDR1 MNHEY, CDR2 SMNVEV (reference sequence). V shed 0 bases and J 3 bases; nucleotides not matched to a gene: 4. This CDR3 is 16 amino acids long.

About this clone itself: Sequencing ends 3 residues short of the CDR3 end; the germline J gene provides the rest. The gene calls are TRBV30 and TRBJ2-2, with TRBD1 identical over 9 bases. The CDR3 consists of 14 residues. Germline loops: CDR1 GTSNPN, CDR2 SVGIG (reference sequence). The chain's CDR3 is CAWTPGTGNEKLFF. CDR3 DNA (partial): TGTGCCTGGACCCCCGGGACAGGGAATGAAAAG.

About this clone itself: The DNA ends 3 residues before the CDR3 does, and the rest of the CDR3 is filled in from the germline J gene. V and J are TRBV7-9 and TRBJ2-2; 7 nucleotides match TRBD1. Germline lookup yields CDR1 SEHNR and CDR2 FQNEAQ (reference sequence). With V trimmed by 4 bases and J by 5 bases, 7 bases remained unmatched. This CDR3 has 15 residues. CDR3 residues: CASSSLQGRTGELFF. The part of the CDR3 DNA that was read is TGTGCCAGCAGCTCGCTACAGGGGCGGACCGGGGAG.